The clone carrying this T cell receptor beta chain was detected a few times. Its target is unknown. Fresh peripheral blood (approximately 10 ml) yielded the PBMCs. The data were taken from a study of Graves' ophthalmopathy and Graves' hyperthyroidism. Germline V gene sequence: CDR1 SGHTA, CDR2 FQGNSA. V trimming: 5 bases; J trimming: 9 bases; junction bases outside the gene matches: 11. CDR3 length equals 15 residues. Study-wide results and caveats: Blood contained most expanded thyroid clonotypes exceeding 0.001 frequency.

TCR beta CDR3 amplification used RNA transcripts. Investigators did first-round RT-PCR with HTBI primers, then second-round multiplex PCR. TCRdb processed the multiplex PCR reads anew with MiXCR; each CDR3 protein has one entry. Of 200,000 to 300,000 distinct CDR3 sequences listed, less than 55% were seen once; the top ten hold around 43%. The chain joins TRBV7-2 to TRBJ1-5; 9 nucleotides align to TRBD1. The specimen was peripheral blood. This TCR was sampled from an adult man with Graves' ophthalmopathy. The CDR3 sequence: CASSRDRVRSWPQHF. The CDR3 nucleotides read TGTGCCAGCAGCCGGGACAGGGTAAGATCATGGCCCCAGCATTTT.